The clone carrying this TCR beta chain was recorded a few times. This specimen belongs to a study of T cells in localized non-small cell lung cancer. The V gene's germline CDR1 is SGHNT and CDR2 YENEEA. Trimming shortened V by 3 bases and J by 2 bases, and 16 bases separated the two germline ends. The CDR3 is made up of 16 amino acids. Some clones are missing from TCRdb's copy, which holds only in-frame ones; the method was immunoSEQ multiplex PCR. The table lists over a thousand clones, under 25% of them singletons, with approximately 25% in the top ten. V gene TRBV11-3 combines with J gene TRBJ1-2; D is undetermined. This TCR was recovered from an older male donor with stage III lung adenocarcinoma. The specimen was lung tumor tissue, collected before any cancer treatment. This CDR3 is CASSLLWLSTNYGYTF. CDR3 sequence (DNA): TGTGCCAGCAGCTTGCTATGGTTAAGCACGAACTATGGCTACACCTTC.